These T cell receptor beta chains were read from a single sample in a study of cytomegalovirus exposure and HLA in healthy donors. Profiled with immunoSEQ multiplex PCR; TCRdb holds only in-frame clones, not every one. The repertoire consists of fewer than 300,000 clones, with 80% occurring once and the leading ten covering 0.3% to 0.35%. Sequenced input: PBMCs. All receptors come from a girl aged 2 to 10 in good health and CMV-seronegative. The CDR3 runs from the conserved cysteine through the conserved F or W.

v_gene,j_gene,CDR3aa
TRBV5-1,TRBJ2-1,CASSLRLIDYEQFF
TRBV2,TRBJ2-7,CASSATTPGQVSYEQYF
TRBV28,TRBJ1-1,CASSVFTEAFF
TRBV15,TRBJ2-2,CATSRPRDTFGARTGELFF
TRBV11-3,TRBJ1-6,CASSPAGGPTPLHF
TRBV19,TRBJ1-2,CASSIQGFNGYTF
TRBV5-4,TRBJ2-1,CASSLVIGEQFF
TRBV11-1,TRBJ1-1,CASSRSWNTEAFF
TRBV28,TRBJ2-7,CASSLGVLYEQYF
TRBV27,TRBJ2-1,CAASGRPPSYNEQFF
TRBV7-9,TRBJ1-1,CASSPRTGENTEAFF
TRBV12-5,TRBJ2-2,CASGLGGQNTGELFF
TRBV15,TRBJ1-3,CATSKNREPGNTIYF
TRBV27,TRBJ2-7,CASSLIGSGRGGSEQYF
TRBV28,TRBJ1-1,CASSLTGGLTEAFF
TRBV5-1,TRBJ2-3,CATNLQPGHRTDTQYF
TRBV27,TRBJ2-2,CASRTGPNTGELFF
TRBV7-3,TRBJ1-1,CASSLGRNTEAFF
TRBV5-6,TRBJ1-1,CASSLWDSEAFF
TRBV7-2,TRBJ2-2,CASSLNRANTGELFF
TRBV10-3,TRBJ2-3,CAIRKSGGAADTQYF
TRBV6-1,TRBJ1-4,CASIQGSANEKLFF
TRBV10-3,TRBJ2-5,CAIRVDPQETQYF
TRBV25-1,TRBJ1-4,CASTGQGAEKLFF
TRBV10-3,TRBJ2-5,CAISESGTSGRETQYF
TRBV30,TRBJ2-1,CALDGPSGSSSNEQFF
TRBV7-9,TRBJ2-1,CASSFATNRGLAGTEQFF
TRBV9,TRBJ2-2,CASSVVLTGGFTGELFF
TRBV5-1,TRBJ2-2,CASSLDIGGGYGGELFF